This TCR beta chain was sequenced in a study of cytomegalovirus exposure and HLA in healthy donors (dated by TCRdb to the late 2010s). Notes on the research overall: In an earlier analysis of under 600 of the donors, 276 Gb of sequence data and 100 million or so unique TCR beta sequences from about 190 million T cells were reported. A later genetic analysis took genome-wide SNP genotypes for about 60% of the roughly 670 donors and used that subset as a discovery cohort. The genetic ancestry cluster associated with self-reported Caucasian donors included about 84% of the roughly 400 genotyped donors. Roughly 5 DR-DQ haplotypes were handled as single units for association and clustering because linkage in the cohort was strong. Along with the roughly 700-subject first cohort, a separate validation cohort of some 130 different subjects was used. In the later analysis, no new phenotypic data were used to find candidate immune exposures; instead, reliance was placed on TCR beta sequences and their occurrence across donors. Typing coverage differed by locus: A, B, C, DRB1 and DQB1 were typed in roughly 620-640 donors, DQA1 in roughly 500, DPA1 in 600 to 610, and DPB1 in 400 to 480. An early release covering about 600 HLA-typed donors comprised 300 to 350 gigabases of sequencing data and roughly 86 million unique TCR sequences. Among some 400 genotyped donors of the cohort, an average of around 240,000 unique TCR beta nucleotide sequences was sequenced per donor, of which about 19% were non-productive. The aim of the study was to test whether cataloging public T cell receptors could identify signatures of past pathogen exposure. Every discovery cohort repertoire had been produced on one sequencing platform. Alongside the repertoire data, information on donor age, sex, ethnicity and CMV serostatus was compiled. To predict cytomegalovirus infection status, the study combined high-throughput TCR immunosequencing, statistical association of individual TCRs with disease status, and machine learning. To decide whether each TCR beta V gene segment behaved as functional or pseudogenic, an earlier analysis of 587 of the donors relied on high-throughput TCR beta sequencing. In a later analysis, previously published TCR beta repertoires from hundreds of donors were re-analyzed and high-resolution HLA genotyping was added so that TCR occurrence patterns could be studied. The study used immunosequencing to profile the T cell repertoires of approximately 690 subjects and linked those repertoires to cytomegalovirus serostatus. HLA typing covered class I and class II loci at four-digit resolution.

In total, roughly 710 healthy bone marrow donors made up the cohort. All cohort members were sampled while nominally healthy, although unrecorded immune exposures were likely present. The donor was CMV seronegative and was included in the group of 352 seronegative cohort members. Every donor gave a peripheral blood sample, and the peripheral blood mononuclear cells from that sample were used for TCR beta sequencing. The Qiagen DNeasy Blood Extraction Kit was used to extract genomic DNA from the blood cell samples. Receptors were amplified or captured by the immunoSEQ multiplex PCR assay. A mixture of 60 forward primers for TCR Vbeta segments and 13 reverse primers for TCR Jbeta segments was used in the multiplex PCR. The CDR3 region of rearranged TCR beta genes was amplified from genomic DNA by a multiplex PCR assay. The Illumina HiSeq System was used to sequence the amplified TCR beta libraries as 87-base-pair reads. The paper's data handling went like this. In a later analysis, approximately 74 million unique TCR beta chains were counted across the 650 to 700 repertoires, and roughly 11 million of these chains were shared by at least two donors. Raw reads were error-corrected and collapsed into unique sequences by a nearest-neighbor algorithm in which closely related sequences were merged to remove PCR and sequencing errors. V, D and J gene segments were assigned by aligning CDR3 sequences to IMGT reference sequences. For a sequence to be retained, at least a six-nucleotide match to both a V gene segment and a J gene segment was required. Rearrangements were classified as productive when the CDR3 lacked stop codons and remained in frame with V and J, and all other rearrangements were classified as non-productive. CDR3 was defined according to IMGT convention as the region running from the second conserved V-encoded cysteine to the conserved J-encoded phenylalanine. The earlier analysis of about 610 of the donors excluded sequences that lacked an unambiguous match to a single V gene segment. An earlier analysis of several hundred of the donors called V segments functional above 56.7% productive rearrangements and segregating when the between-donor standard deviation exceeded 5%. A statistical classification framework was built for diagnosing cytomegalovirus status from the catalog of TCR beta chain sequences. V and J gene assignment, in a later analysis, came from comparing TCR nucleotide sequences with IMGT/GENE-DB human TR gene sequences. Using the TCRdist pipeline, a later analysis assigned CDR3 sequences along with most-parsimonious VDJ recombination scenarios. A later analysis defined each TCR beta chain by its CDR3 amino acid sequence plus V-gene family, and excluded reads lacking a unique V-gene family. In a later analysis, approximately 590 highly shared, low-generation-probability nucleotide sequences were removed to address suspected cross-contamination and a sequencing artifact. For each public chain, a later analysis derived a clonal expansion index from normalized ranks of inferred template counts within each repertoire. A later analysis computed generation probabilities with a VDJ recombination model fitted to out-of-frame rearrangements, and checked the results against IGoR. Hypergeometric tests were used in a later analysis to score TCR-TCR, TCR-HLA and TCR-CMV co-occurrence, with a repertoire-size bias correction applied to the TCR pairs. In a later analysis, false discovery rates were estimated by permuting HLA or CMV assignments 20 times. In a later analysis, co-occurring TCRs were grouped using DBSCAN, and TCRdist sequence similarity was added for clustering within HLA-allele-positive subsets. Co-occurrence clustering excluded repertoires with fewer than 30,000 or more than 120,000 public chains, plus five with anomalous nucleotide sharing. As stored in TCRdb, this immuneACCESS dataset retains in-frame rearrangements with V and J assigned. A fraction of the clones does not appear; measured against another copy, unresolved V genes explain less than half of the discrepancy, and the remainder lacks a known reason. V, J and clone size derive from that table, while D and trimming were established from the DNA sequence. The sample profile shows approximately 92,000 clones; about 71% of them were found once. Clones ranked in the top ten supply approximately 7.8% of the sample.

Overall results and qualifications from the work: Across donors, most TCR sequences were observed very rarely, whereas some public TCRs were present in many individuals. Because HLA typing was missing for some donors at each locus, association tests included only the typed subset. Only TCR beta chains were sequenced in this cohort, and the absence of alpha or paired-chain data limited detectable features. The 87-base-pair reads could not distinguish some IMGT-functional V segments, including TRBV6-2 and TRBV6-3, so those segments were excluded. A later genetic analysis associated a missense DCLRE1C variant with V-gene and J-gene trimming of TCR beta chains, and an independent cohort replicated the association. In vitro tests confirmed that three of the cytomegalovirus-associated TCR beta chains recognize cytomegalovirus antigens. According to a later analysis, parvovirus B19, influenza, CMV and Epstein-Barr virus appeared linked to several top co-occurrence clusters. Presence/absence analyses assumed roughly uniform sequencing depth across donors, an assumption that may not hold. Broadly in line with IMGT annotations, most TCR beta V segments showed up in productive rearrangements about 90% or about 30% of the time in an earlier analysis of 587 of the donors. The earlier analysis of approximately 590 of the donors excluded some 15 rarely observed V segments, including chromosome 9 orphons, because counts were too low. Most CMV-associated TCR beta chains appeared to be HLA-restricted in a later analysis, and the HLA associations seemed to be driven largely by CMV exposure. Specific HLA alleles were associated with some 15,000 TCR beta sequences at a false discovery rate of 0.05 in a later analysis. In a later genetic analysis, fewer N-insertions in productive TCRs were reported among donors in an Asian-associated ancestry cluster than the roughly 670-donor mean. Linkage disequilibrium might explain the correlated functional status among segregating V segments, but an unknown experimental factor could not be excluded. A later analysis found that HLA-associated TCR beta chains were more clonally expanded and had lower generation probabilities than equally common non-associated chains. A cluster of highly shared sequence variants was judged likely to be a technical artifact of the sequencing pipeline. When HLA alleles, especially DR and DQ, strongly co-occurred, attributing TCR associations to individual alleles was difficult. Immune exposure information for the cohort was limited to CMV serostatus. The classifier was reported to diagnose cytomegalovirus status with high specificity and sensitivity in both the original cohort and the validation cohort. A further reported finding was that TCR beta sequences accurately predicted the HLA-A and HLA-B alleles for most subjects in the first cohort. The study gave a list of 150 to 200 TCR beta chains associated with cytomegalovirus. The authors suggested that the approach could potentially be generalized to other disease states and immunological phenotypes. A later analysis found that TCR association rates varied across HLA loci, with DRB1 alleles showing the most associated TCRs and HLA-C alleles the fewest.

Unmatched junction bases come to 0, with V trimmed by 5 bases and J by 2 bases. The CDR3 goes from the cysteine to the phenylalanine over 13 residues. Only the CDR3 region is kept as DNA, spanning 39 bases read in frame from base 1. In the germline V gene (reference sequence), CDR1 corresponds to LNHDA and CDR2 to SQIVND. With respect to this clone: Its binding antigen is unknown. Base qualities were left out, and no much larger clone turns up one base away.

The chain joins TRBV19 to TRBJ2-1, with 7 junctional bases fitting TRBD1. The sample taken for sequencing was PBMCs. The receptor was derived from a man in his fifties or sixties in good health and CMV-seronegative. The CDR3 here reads CASSQGAYNEQFF. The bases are TGTGCCAGTAGTCAGGGGGCCTACAATGAGCAGTTCTTC.